In its sample, the clone carrying this T cell receptor beta chain was seen many times. What it binds is unknown. The record originates from a study of early T cells in non-severe SARS-CoV-2 infection. Study-level background: The study sequenced bulk RNA from unsorted whole blood, with chains unpaired.

MiXCR was run by TCRdb on the 5' RACE reads, yielding one entry per CDR3 protein. The sample yields about 39,000 distinct CDR3 sequences, 5.5% seen once. Notes on the study in general: Anti-spike CD8 responses were favored by VDJdb matching, which missed private and CD4 specificities.

Sequenced here: whole blood, sampled at baseline. The TCR originated in an adult who was a healthcare worker with PCR-confirmed SARS-CoV-2 infection or an uninfected control (not recorded which).

The CDR3 protein is CSATPLTGTPEAFF. CDR3 in DNA: TGCAGTGCTACACCCCTCACAGGGACCCCTGAAGCTTTCTTT. The rearrangement joins TRBV20-1 to TRBJ1-1, with D tentatively TRBD1 (6 bases). Per the germline V gene, CDR1 is DFQATT and CDR2 is SNEGSKA (reference sequence). V lost 4 bases to trimming and J lost 6 bases, with 18 bases between them. The CDR3 spans 14 residues.